This T cell receptor (beta chain) came from a study of T-cell reconstitution after alpha-beta-depleted transplantation in children. This clonotype was detected ten times or more. The TCRbeta library incorporated unique molecular identifiers. TCRdb re-analysed the PCR reads in MiXCR, keeping a single row per CDR3 protein. In the table there are 750,000 to 950,000 distinct CDR3 sequences, 15% to 20% of which are singletons. The sequence derives from a male patient aged 10 to 17 who had a stem cell transplant for acute lymphoblastic leukemia, so the T cells may come from the graft donor. This specimen consisted of PBMCs, mostly from graft donor cells, obtained 360 days after TCRalphabeta/CD19-depleted stem cell transplant.

CDR3 region: CASSGKGDTDTQYF. CDR3 nucleotides: TGTGCCAGCAGCGGAAAGGGAGACACAGATACGCAGTATTTT. The V gene is TRBV9, the J gene TRBJ2-3; possible D gene TRBD2, 5 bases. Trimming pared 3 bases from V and 2 bases from J, leaving 10 bases between. The germline CDR1 and CDR2 sequences are SGDLS and YYNGEE. The CDR3 runs to 14 residues.